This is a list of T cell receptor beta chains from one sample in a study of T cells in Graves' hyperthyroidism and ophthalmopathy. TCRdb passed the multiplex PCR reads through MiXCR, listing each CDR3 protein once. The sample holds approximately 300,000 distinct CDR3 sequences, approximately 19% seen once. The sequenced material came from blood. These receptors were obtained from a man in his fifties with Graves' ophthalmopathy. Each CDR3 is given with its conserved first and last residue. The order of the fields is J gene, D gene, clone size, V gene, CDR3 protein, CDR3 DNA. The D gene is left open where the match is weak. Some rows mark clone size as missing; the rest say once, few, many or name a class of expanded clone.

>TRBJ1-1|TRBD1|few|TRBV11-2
CASSGGQLLFTEAFF
TGTGCCAGCAGCGGGGGACAGCTTTTATTCACTGAAGCTTTCTTT
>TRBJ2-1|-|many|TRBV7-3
CASSLAPGGAVDNEQFF
TGTGCCAGCAGCTTAGCCCCCGGGGGCGCGGTGGACAATGAGCAGTTCTTC
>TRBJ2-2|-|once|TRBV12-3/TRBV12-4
CASRETTGLTGELFF
TGTGCCAGCAGAGAGACGACAGGATTAACCGGGGAGCTGTTTTTT
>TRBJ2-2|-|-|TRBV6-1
CASSAEINTGELFF
TGTGCCAGCAGCGCTGAGATCAACACCGGGGAGCTGTTTTTT
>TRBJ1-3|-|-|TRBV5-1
CASSDQGTGNTIYF
TGCGCCAGCAGCGATCAGGGGACTGGAAACACCATATATTTT
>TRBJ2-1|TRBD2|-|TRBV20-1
CSARDVTSGSNEQFF
TGCAGTGCTAGAGACGTGACTAGCGGGAGCAATGAGCAGTTCTTC
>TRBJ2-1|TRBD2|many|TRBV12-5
CASGLVGTSGNNEQFF
TGTGCTAGTGGTTTGGTAGGCACTAGCGGAAACAATGAGCAGTTCTTC
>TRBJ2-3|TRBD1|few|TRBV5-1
CASALLGQGRDTQYF
TGCGCCAGCGCCCTCCTGGGACAGGGAAGAGATACGCAGTATTTT
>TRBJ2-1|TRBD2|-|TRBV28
CASSYPPTGLAGGNEQFF
TGTGCCAGCAGTTATCCCCCAACGGGACTAGCGGGAGGAAATGAGCAGTTCTTC
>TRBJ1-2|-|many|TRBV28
CASGPMLYGYTF
TGTGCCAGCGGGCCAATGCTCTATGGCTACACCTTC
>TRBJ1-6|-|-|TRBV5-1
CASTPGVPNSPLHF
TGCGCCAGCACGCCCGGGGTGCCAAATTCACCCCTCCACTTT
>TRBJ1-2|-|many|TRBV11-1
CASSLTTGTPGGYTF
TGTGCCAGCAGCTTGACGACAGGAACCCCTGGGGGCTACACCTTC
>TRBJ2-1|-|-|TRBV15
CATLSYNEQFF
TGTGCCACCCTGTCCTACAATGAGCAGTTCTTC
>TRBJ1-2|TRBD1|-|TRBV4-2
CASSQDMGQAHYGYTF
TGTGCCAGCAGCCAAGATATGGGACAGGCTCACTATGGCTACACCTTC
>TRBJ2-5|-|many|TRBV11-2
CASSLGDQGPETQYF
TGTGCCAGCAGCTTAGGGGACCAGGGGCCGGAGACCCAGTACTTC
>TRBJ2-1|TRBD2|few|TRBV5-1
CASSHSGLAGVGGDEQFF
TGCGCCAGCAGCCACTCGGGACTAGCGGGAGTGGGGGGCGATGAGCAGTTCTTC
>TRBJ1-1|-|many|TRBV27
CASSLSVLGTEAFF
TGTGCCAGCAGTTTATCAGTTTTGGGCACTGAAGCTTTCTTT
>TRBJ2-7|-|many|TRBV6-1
CASSEDRPYEQYF
TGTGCCAGCAGTGAAGACAGACCCTACGAGCAGTACTTC
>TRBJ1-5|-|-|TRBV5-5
CASSWGVSNQPQHF
TGTGCCAGCAGTTGGGGGGTGAGCAATCAGCCCCAGCATTTT
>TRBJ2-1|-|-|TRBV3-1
CASSQDLDRSSYNEQFF
TGTGCCAGCAGCCAAGATCTTGACAGGAGCTCCTACAATGAGCAGTTCTTC
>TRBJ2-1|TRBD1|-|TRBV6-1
CASSWTGQSKAEQFF
TGTGCCAGCAGTTGGACAGGCCAGAGTAAGGCTGAGCAGTTCTTC
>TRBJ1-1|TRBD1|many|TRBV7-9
CASSPEGGTGVRTEAFF
TGTGCCAGCAGCCCCGAGGGCGGGACAGGGGTACGGACTGAAGCTTTCTTT
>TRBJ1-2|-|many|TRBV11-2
CASSLAPGNYGYTF
TGTGCCAGCAGCTTAGCACCTGGGAACTATGGCTACACCTTC
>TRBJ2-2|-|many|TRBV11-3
CASNAGGDGELFF
TGTGCCAGCAACGCCGGTGGGGACGGGGAGCTGTTTTTT
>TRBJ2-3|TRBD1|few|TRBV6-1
CASRRTGTTDTQYF
TGTGCCAGCAGAAGGACAGGGACCACAGATACGCAGTATTTT
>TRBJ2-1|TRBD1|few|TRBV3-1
CASSQGPDRVNEQFF
TGTGCCAGCAGCCAAGGCCCGGACAGGGTTAATGAGCAGTTCTTC
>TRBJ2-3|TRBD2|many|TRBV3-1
CASSQASLAGLSTDTQYF
TGTGCCAGCAGCCAAGCGTCACTAGCGGGATTAAGCACAGATACGCAGTATTTT